This entry concerns a single T cell receptor beta chain. Its antigen is still unknown. Nothing much larger sits one base from this clone, and base qualities are not available. These data belong to a study of blood T cell repertoires in COVID-19 (dated by TCRdb to the early 2020s). In the study overall: Collaborator samples came from the United States, Italy and Spain and covered acute and convalescent phases of COVID-19. The material from the prospective study consisted of cDNA or gDNA derived from T cells, B-cell-depleted T cells, or PBMCs. The dataset comprised deeply sampled blood TCRbeta repertoires from subjects exposed to, actively infected with, or recovered from COVID-19. A freely available public database, intended as a resource for researchers studying the immune response to SARS-CoV-2, is where the repertoires were released. Samples came from the ongoing ImmuneRACE study (first 160 participants) plus 1,254 subjects from 6 global collaborators. Sample metadata almost always included a de-identified subject ID, COVID-19 status, age in years and sex. Where available, HLA class I and class II types were obtained from metadata supplied by the sample provider rather than from assay-based typing. Study-level results and caveats: How much clinical and demographic metadata was included differed by source and by participant, and the metadata was provided uncurated.

TCRbeta CDR3 regions were amplified from genomic DNA by means of the immunoSEQ Assay, a bias-controlled multiplex PCR. The study's own analysis went as follows. Within the assay, amplification of reference gene primers was used to estimate how many nucleated cells each sample contained. Sequence reads were collapsed and filtered to measure the absolute abundance of every unique TCRbeta CDR3 rearrangement. Productive Simpson clonality was computed per sample as the square root of Simpson's diversity index over productive rearrangements. The table comes from immuneACCESS by way of TCRdb, which keeps in-frame sequences with V and J called. Part of the clones is missing from these tables; in studies checked, under half for an unresolved V gene and the rest for unknown reasons. That table is the source of V, J and clone size, and D and trimming were worked out from the DNA. In all, the sample holds 270,000 or so clones, and approximately 90% of those were seen once. Of the sample, about 4% falls within the top ten clones.

Taken from cysteine to phenylalanine, the CDR3 has 13 residues. Here the CDR3 DNA is all that survives: 39 bases in frame from base 1. V loses 3 bases at its end and J loses 9 bases; junction bases beyond the gene matches: 4. The germline V gene encodes CDR1 MRHNA and CDR2 SNTAGT. Enrolling through a virtual design, the prospective study's participants ranged in age from roughly 18 to 90 years and lived across roughly 24 United States geographic areas. In the prospective study, participants were assigned to cohorts based on the clinical history participants reported in a screening survey and a study questionnaire. In the prospective study, whole blood, serum and a nasopharyngeal or oropharyngeal swab were collected from each participant by mobile phlebotomists. Additional blood draws and questionnaires over an approximately 2-month period could optionally be provided by prospective study participants. Before DNA extraction, blood samples from the prospective study were shipped at room temperature or frozen.

Sequencing input: PBMCs or T cells enriched from blood (not recorded which). The sequence was obtained from a woman aged 25 to 39 with acute COVID-19. The rearranged chain carries TRBV6-4 and TRBJ2-1; 8 central bases correspond to TRBD2. This receptor carries the CDR3 CASSEAGDGEQFF. Here is the DNA: TGTGCCAGCAGTGAAGCGGGAGATGGTGAGCAGTTCTTC.